The 16 T cell receptor beta chains reported below all come from one sample, sequenced in a study of control samples from healthy donors and cancer patients (dated by TCRdb to 2018 to 2020). Libraries came from the immunoSEQ multiplex PCR assay. This is the immuneACCESS table as TCRdb keeps it, with only in-frame sequences that have V and J called. A part of the clones is gone; compared with another copy, unresolved V genes explain less than half, and the rest is unexplained. The sample table shows about 89,000 clones, and more than 75% are seen once. The ten largest clones add up to 2.1% of the sample. The sequencing sample was made of blood. These receptors all come from a woman between 40 and 50 years old in good health.

This clone was detected only once. This chain connects TRBV5-6 to TRBJ2-3; a weak D match, TRBD1 (5 bases). From germline, CDR1 is SGHDT and CDR2 YYEEEE. With 4 bases removed from V and 2 bases from J, the gap between germline ends came to 17 bases. The CDR3 is 16 amino acids. The CDR3 reads CASSLKPRGYTDTQYF. CDR3 nucleotide sequence: TGTGCCAGCAGCCTAAAACCTAGGGGCTACACAGATACGCAGTATTTT.

The rearrangement links TRBV10-3 to TRBJ2-7, with 12 bases matching TRBD1. V gave up 5 bases and J gave up 0 bases; unmatched junction bases: 8. The CDR3 spans 17 residues. Germline V lookup: CDR1 ENHRY, CDR2 SYGVKD. For the CDR3, the DNA is TGTGCCATCAGTCCCGGGACAGGGGGCGCTTCCTCCTACGAGCAGTACTTC. It yields the protein CAISPGTGGASSYEQYF.

The CDR3 DNA is TGTGCCAGCAGAGGAGGGCAGGACACTGAAGCTTTCTTT. Protein sequence: CASRGGQDTEAFF. The rearrangement uses TRBV14 and TRBJ1-1; D unresolved. The V end lost 6 bases, the J end lost 3 bases, and 11 bases lay between the germline ends. Germline V gene sequence: CDR1 SGHDN, CDR2 FVKESK. The CDR3 is made up of 13 amino acids.

The chain combines TRBV4-3 with TRBJ2-3; no clear D. Germline values: CDR1 LGHNA, CDR2 YSLEER. The V and J ends lost 1 base and 1 base respectively, with 12 bases between them. This CDR3 contains 16 residues. The CDR3 loop reads CASSQGSVVGTDTQYF. CDR3 nucleotide sequence: TGCGCCAGCAGCCAAGGGTCTGTGGTAGGCACAGATACGCAGTATTTT.

J is TRBJ2-5 and V is TRBV7-2, with 14 bases identical to TRBD2. In germline, CDR1 is SGHTA, CDR2 FQGNSA. CDR3 length equals 14 residues. The J segment lost 7 bases and the V segment lost 5 bases, leaving 3 bases of the junction unmatched. CDR3 sequence (DNA): TGTGCCAGCAGCAAGACTAGCGGGGGGGGGACCCAGTACTTC. This codes for CASSKTSGGGTQYF.

V is TRBV7-3 and J is TRBJ1-1; no reliable D call. This CDR3 is 16 amino acids long. Germline CDR1 and CDR2: SGHTA and FQGTGA. The ends were cut back, 0 bases at V and 10 bases at J, with 21 bases in the middle. CDR3 residues: CASSLTGEVALGGAFF. The CDR3 region has the DNA TGTGCCAGCAGCTTAACTGGGGAGGTGGCCCTCGGAGGAGCTTTCTTT.

This chain connects TRBV4-3 to TRBJ2-1; D not resolved. This CDR3 spans 14 amino acids. Germline values: CDR1 LGHNA, CDR2 YSLEER. V shed 0 bases and J shed 5 bases, with 8 bases lying between them. The CDR3 DNA reads TGCGCCAGCAGCCAAGATTTACAGAACAATGAGCAGTTCTTC. Translation gives CASSQDLQNNEQFF.

The rearrangement joins TRBV19 to TRBJ2-5, with 13 bases identical to TRBD2. CDR1 is LNHDA, CDR2 SQIVND, per germline (reference sequence). V was clipped by 6 bases and J by 1 base; unmatched bases: 8. The CDR3 runs to 17 residues. CDR3 sequence reads: CASSPVRTSGGQETQYF. CDR3 DNA: TGTGCCAGTAGCCCCGTTCGGACTAGCGGGGGCCAAGAGACCCAGTACTTC.

Concerning this clone: This same CDR3 is encoded by further DNA sequences in the sample. J is TRBJ2-3 and V is TRBV7-2; D uncertain. The germline V and J ends were trimmed by 1 base and 2 bases, with 7 bases remaining between them. From germline, CDR1 is SGHTA and CDR2 FQGNSA. CDR3 size: 14 residues. In DNA form, the CDR3 reads TGTGCCAGCAGCTTAGATGGGAACACAGATACGCAGTATTTT. Translated, it gives CASSLDGNTDTQYF.

The V gene is TRBV5-6, the J gene TRBJ1-4; D is unclear. The CDR3 extends over 12 amino acids. Germline CDR1 and CDR2: SGHDT and YYEEEE. Trimming took off 4 bases at V and 7 bases at J, with 8 bases between the two ends. The CDR3 coding sequence is TGTGCCAGCAGCCTCCGGGGTGAAAAACTGTTTTTT. Protein sequence: CASSLRGEKLFF.

The rearrangement uses TRBV24-1 and TRBJ1-1, with TRBD1 as a possible D gene (5 bases). The V and J ends lost 2 bases and 5 bases respectively, with 17 bases between them. The CDR3 extends over 16 amino acids. The germline V gene has CDR1 KGHDR and CDR2 SFDVKD. CDR3 nucleotide sequence: TGTGCCACCAGTGATTCCCGGCAGGGCAAGAGGACTGAAGCTTTCTTT. Translation gives CATSDSRQGKRTEAFF.

The chain has TRBV6-6 and TRBJ2-3, with a tentative D call TRBD2 (5 bases). Per the germline V gene, CDR1 is MNHNY and CDR2 is SVGAGI (reference sequence). V was trimmed by 7 bases and J by 0 bases, leaving 14 bases between them. The CDR3 has 15 amino acids. This CDR3 reads CASTGGAFSTDTQYF. In DNA, the CDR3 is TGTGCCAGCACCGGAGGAGCGTTTAGCACAGATACGCAGTATTTT.

This chain connects TRBV11-3 to TRBJ1-1; 7 nucleotides match TRBD1. Losses at the gene ends were 3 bases for V and 0 bases for J; bases not matched to a gene: 4. Germline loops: CDR1 SGHNT, CDR2 YENEEA. The CDR3 is 15 residues long. The CDR3 nucleotides are TGTGCCAGCAGCTTCTCCGGGACAGTGAACACTGAAGCTTTCTTT. This sequence encodes CASSFSGTVNTEAFF.

The gene calls are TRBV3-1 (or the pseudogene TRBV3-2) and TRBJ2-1; D perhaps matches TRBD2 (7 bases). CDR1 is LGHDT and CDR2 is YNNKEL in the germline V gene (reference sequence). Trimming took off 4 bases at V and 3 bases at J, with 13 bases between the two ends. This CDR3 has 15 residues. The CDR3: CASSPTGGDYNEQFF. The DNA for the CDR3 is TGTGCCAGCAGCCCCACGGGGGGCGACTACAATGAGCAGTTCTTC.

This chain connects TRBV12-3 or TRBV12-4 to TRBJ1-1, with D unclear. The CDR3 contains 13 residues. The V gene lost 7 bases and the J gene lost 0 bases, with 9 bases spanning the gap. The chain's CDR3 is CASNLDLNTEAFF. The CDR3 nucleotides are TGTGCCAGCAATTTGGACCTGAACACTGAAGCTTTCTTT.

The chain recombines TRBV7-8 with TRBJ2-7; D unresolved. The V gene lost 5 bases and the J gene lost 6 bases, with 11 bases spanning the gap. Germline V gives CDR1 SGHVS, CDR2 FQNEAQ. The CDR3 spans 12 residues. The CDR3 protein is CASSPTWGEQYF. The CDR3 DNA reads TGTGCCAGCAGCCCTACGTGGGGCGAGCAGTACTTC.